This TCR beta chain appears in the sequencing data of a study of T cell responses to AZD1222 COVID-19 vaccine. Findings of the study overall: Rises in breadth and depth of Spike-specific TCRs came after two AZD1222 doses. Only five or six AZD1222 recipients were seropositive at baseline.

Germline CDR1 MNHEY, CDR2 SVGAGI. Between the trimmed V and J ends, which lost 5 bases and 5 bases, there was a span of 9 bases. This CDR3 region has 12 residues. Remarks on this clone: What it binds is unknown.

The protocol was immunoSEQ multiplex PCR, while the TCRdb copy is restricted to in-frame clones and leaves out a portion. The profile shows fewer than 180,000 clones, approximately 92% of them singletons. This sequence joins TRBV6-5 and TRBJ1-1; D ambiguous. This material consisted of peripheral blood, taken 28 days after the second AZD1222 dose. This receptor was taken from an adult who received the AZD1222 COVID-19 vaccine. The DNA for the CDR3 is TGTGCCAGCAGTACCGGTGGGACTGAAGCTTTCTTT. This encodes CASSTGGTEAFF.